One sample yielded the 30 T cell receptor beta chains listed below, sequenced in a study of cytomegalovirus exposure and HLA in healthy donors. Only in-frame clones appear in the TCRdb table, and some are missing; sequencing was by immunoSEQ multiplex PCR. The sample has 80,000 or so clones; roughly 94% are singletons. The source material was PBMCs. The source of these receptors is a woman under 30 in good health and CMV-seronegative.

The V gene is TRBV13, the J gene TRBJ1-4, with D tentatively TRBD1 (6 bases). Trimming took off 7 bases at V and 7 bases at J, with 16 bases between the two ends. The CDR3 totals 14 residues. Germline CDR1 is PRHDT and CDR2 is FYEKMQ (reference sequence). This CDR3 is CASNIGGRIEKLFF. CDR3 nucleotides: TGTGCCAGCAACATCGGGGGGCGGATTGAAAAACTGTTTTTT.

This rearrangement joins TRBV15 to TRBJ2-4; the match to TRBD1 covers 7 bases. Germline CDR1 and CDR2: LNHNV and YYDKDF (reference sequence). The CDR3 is made up of 16 amino acids. Unmatched junction bases numbered 4, after V lost 0 bases and J lost 2 bases. CDR3 nucleotides: TGTGCCACCAGCAGAGACTCAGGGGGAACCAAAAACATTCAGTACTTC. Translated, it gives CATSRDSGGTKNIQYF.

The chain joins TRBV5-1 to TRBJ2-7; 10 bases agree with TRBD2. Germline V CDR1 and CDR2: SGHRS, YFSETQ. The CDR3 has 14 amino acids. V trimming: 2 bases; J trimming: 6 bases; junction bases outside the gene matches: 5. The CDR3 region has the DNA TGCGCCAGCAGCTTTACTAGCGGGATGGGCGAGCAGTACTTC. As protein: CASSFTSGMGEQYF.

The CDR3, as DNA: TGTGCCAGCAGCGTAGCTCGGTTGGGGAGCAATGAGCAGTTCTTC. It codes for CASSVARLGSNEQFF. The rearrangement joins TRBV9 to TRBJ2-1, with D tentatively TRBD2 (5 bases). Germline values: CDR1 SGDLS, CDR2 YYNGEE. V gave up 0 bases and J gave up 6 bases, with 13 bases separating them. This CDR3 is 15 amino acids long.

V and J are TRBV7-9 and TRBJ2-1; TRBD2 agrees at 8 bases. Trimming at V came to 5 bases and at J to 9 bases, leaving 6 bases not matched to a gene. The length of the CDR3 is 13 residues. Germline CDR1 reads SEHNR; CDR2 reads FQNEAQ (reference sequence). The CDR3 nucleotides read TGTGCCAGCAGCCCCCGTAGCGGGGCTGAGCAGTTCTTC. Translated, it gives CASSPRSGAEQFF.

This clone has a single count. This rearrangement joins TRBV19 to TRBJ2-7, with 8 nucleotides matching TRBD2. Germline trimming cut 9 bases from V and 1 base from J; bases unmatched to any gene: 5. Germline CDR1 reads LNHDA; CDR2 reads SQIVND (reference sequence). CDR3 length: 13 amino acids. The DNA of the CDR3 is TGTGCCAGCTCGAGCGGGGGATCCTACGAGCAGTACTTC. It translates to CASSSGGSYEQYF.

The chain carries TRBV11-2 and TRBJ1-6; D perhaps matches TRBD1 (6 bases). This CDR3 has 15 residues. The germline V gene has CDR1 SGHAT and CDR2 FQNNGV. Trimming took 1 base from V and 7 from J, leaving 11 bases between them. CDR3 sequence (DNA): TGTGCCAGCAGCTTAGTAGGGGGTGTGAATTCACCCCTCCACTTT. It codes for CASSLVGGVNSPLHF.

The chain links TRBV18 to TRBJ2-1; TRBD2 aligns across 9 bases. This CDR3 spans 17 amino acids. Germline values: CDR1 KGHSH, CDR2 LQKENI. The V gene end was trimmed by 0 bases and the J gene end by 3 bases; junction bases not matched to a gene: 6. In DNA form, the CDR3 reads TGTGCCAGCTCACCACCGAGCCGCGGGGGGGGCTACAATGAGCAGTTCTTC. Protein: CASSPPSRGGGYNEQFF. Together with reference TRBV18 and TRBJ2-1, the CDR3 gives the full variable domain: NAGVMQNPRHLVRRRGQEARLRCSPMKGHSHVYWYRQLPEEGLKFMVYLQKENIIDESGMPKERFSAEFPKEGPSILRIQQVVRGDSAAYFCASSPPSRGGGYNEQFFGPGTRLTVL.

The chain is built from TRBV19 and TRBJ2-3; D not resolved. This CDR3 comprises 16 residues. V was shortened by 5 bases and J by 2 bases, with 17 bases between the two germline ends. Germline assignment: CDR1 LNHDA and CDR2 SQIVND (reference sequence). CDR3 region: CASSEFTQAPTDTQYF. The DNA of the CDR3 is TGTGCCAGTAGTGAGTTTACCCAAGCGCCCACAGATACGCAGTATTTT. Combining the CDR3 with reference TRBV19 and TRBJ2-3 gives the whole variable domain DGGITQSPKYLFRKEGQNVTLSCEQNLNHDAMYWYRQDPGQGLRLIYYSQIVNDFQKGDIAEGYSVSREKKESFPLTVTSAQKNPTAFYLCASSEFTQAPTDTQYFGPGTRLTVL.

This chain links TRBV27 with TRBJ2-5, with 8 positions matching TRBD2. The CDR3 runs to 18 residues. Trimming at V came to 2 bases and at J to 0 bases, leaving 11 bases not matched to a gene. CDR1 is MNHEY and CDR2 is SMNVEV in the germline V gene (reference sequence). CDR3 amino acids: CASSLLSGTPLYQETQYF. CDR3 DNA: TGTGCCAGCAGTTTACTTAGCGGGACACCCTTGTACCAAGAGACCCAGTACTTC.

The V and J genes are TRBV27 and TRBJ2-1, with 8 bases identical to TRBD1. V dropped 2 bases and J dropped 10; count of bases not matched to a gene: 10. CDR3 size: 15 residues. The V gene's germline CDR1 is MNHEY and CDR2 SMNVEV (reference sequence). CDR3 region: CASSLDVTGASEQFF. The DNA for the CDR3 is TGTGCCAGCAGTTTAGATGTGACAGGGGCCAGCGAGCAGTTCTTC.

The J gene is TRBJ2-7, the V gene TRBV7-9; weak D call: TRBD1 (6 bases). V lost 4 bases, J lost 0 bases, and 10 bases lay in between. Germline CDR1 SEHNR, CDR2 FQNEAQ (reference sequence). This CDR3 spans 14 amino acids. CDR3 sequence reads: CASSWGLSSYEQYF. In DNA form, the CDR3 reads TGTGCCAGCAGCTGGGGGCTGAGCTCCTACGAGCAGTACTTC. The full variable domain, rest sourced from reference TRBV7-9 and TRBJ2-7, is DTGVSQNPRHKITKRGQNVTFRCDPISEHNRLYWYRQTLGQGPEFLTYFQNEAQLEKSRLLSDRFSAERPKGSFSTLEIQRTEQGDSAMYLCASSWGLSSYEQYFGPGTRLTVT.

The sample holds one count of this clone. The CDR3 bases are TGTGCCAGCAGCTCCGGGACAGGGCCCTACGAGCAGTACTTC. Encoded protein: CASSSGTGPYEQYF. This chain uses TRBV7-9 with TRBJ2-7; 9 nucleotides match TRBD1. V was clipped by 4 bases and J by 2 bases; unmatched bases: 3. This CDR3 is 14 amino acids long. CDR1 SEHNR and CDR2 FQNEAQ come from the germline V gene (reference sequence).

V gene TRBV4-2 combines with J gene TRBJ2-2, with TRBD1 identical over 7 bases. The CDR3 runs to 16 residues. J was trimmed by 6 bases and V by 1 base; bases with no gene match: 8. Germline V gene data show CDR1 as LGHNA and CDR2 as YNFKEQ. This CDR3 is CASSQVAQGDSGELFF. As DNA, the CDR3 is TGTGCCAGCAGCCAAGTCGCGCAGGGGGATTCCGGGGAGCTGTTTTTT.

The chain links TRBV5-4 to TRBJ2-7; a weak D match, TRBD1 (6 bases). The CDR3 is 14 amino acids. Germline lookup yields CDR1 SGHNT and CDR2 YYREEE (reference sequence). Trimming left V 2 bases short and J 5 bases short, with 14 bases between. CDR3 sequence (DNA): TGTGCCAGCAGCTTCAGTACAGGGTCCGACGAGCAGTACTTC. Its protein product is CASSFSTGSDEQYF.

This chain connects TRBV18 to TRBJ1-5; 7 bases map to TRBD1. The CDR3 length is 15 residues. The germline gives CDR1 KGHSH, CDR2 LQKENI. The ends lost 4 bases at V and 1 base at J; junction bases unmatched: 4. The DNA for the CDR3 is TGTGCCAGCTCACTAGGACAGGTCAGCAATCAGCCCCAGCATTTT. Protein sequence: CASSLGQVSNQPQHF. Full variable domain (remainder filled in from reference TRBV18 and TRBJ1-5): NAGVMQNPRHLVRRRGQEARLRCSPMKGHSHVYWYRQLPEEGLKFMVYLQKENIIDESGMPKERFSAEFPKEGPSILRIQQVVRGDSAAYFCASSLGQVSNQPQHFGDGTRLSIL.

CDR3 sequence (DNA): TGTGCCAGCAGCATCATGGGACTAGCGGGAGTCGGGGAGCTGTTTTTT. Its translation: CASSIMGLAGVGELFF. The V call is TRBV7-9, the J call TRBJ2-2; 14 bases line up with TRBD2. The length of the CDR3 is 16 residues. Unmatched junction bases numbered 6, after V lost 5 bases and J lost 7 bases. CDR1 and CDR2 from the germline V gene are SEHNR and FQNEAQ (reference sequence).

The chain couples TRBV7-2 to TRBJ2-7; maybe TRBD1 (6 bases). The ends were cut back, 5 bases at V and 4 bases at J, with 15 bases in the middle. The CDR3 contains 14 residues. Germline loops: CDR1 SGHTA, CDR2 FQGNSA. CDR3 sequence (DNA): TGTGCCAGCAGCCTTCCCGGGACACAGTACGAGCAGTACTTC. Translation gives CASSLPGTQYEQYF.

The chain joins TRBV28 to TRBJ1-2; D unresolved. Trimming removed 2 bases at V and 2 bases at J, with 12 bases between. The CDR3 runs 15 residues. Germline CDR1 MDHEN, CDR2 SYDVKM. CDR3 loop: CASSLGGGGNYGYTF. The CDR3 nucleotides are TGTGCCAGCAGTTTAGGAGGAGGAGGGAACTATGGCTACACCTTC.

The rearrangement uses TRBV7-9 and TRBJ2-7, with 8 bases aligning to TRBD1. The V gene's germline CDR1 is SEHNR and CDR2 FQNEAQ (reference sequence). The CDR3 is made up of 14 amino acids. The trim removed 3 bases at V and 6 bases at J, leaving 7 bases unmatched. In DNA form, the CDR3 reads TGTGCCAGCAGCTTCCAGGGGGCGCAAGGCGAGCAGTACTTC. Its translation: CASSFQGAQGEQYF.

V usage is TRBV5-1 and J usage is TRBJ2-2; 13 bases line up with TRBD2. Trimming took 4 bases from V and 3 from J; bases not matched to a gene: 6. The CDR3 covers 17 residues. Germline V lookup: CDR1 SGHRS, CDR2 YFSETQ. Here the CDR3 DNA reads TGCGCCAGCAGCGGCCCACTAGCGGGGGGGGACACCGGGGAGCTGTTTTTT. Its protein is CASSGPLAGGDTGELFF.

The chain joins TRBV7-2 to TRBJ2-1; 8 positions match TRBD2. The CDR3 consists of 11 residues. CDR1 is SGHTA, CDR2 FQGNSA, per germline. V shed 5 bases, J shed 10 bases, and the junction held 1 base outside the gene matches. For the CDR3, the DNA is TGTGCCAGCAGCCGGGGGGGCGAGCAGTTCTTC. Translating gives CASSRGGEQFF.

The chain combines TRBV6-1 with TRBJ1-5; D is unclear. Trimming took 6 bases from V and 0 from J, leaving 6 bases between them. CDR3 length equals 13 residues. Germline CDR1 is MNHNS and CDR2 is SASEGT. The CDR3 DNA follows: TGTGCCAGCAGATTAGTTAGCAATCAGCCCCAGCATTTT. It encodes CASRLVSNQPQHF.

This chain joins TRBV19 and TRBJ1-2, with 8 bases identical to TRBD1. Germline CDR1 LNHDA, CDR2 SQIVND (reference sequence). Trimming cost V 6 bases and J 1 base; bases outside gene matches: 4. This CDR3 is 14 amino acids long. The CDR3 loop is CASRPQGGNYGYTF. The CDR3 DNA follows: TGTGCCAGTAGACCACAGGGGGGTAACTATGGCTACACCTTC.

The rearrangement joins TRBV11-3 to TRBJ2-7, with 7 nucleotides matching TRBD1. CDR3 length: 13 amino acids. The V gene end was trimmed by 2 bases and the J gene end by 6 bases; junction bases not matched to a gene: 4. The germline V gene has CDR1 SGHNT and CDR2 YENEEA. Here the CDR3 DNA reads TGTGCCAGCAGCTTAACAGGGGAATCCGAGCAGTACTTC. It translates to CASSLTGESEQYF.

The rearrangement uses TRBV28 and TRBJ2-3; D might be TRBD2 (7 bases). V gave up 6 bases and J gave up 10 bases, with 20 bases separating them. Looked up from germline, CDR1 is MDHEN and CDR2 is SYDVKM. The CDR3 consists of 14 residues. Here the CDR3 reads CASSLIGGDWAQYF. Written as DNA, the CDR3 is TGTGCCAGCAGCCTCATAGGGGGGGATTGGGCGCAGTATTTT. The complete variable domain, with remaining parts taken from reference TRBV28 and TRBJ2-3, reads DVKVTQSSRYLVKRTGEKVFLECVQDMDHENMFWYRQDPGLGLRLIYFSYDVKMKEKGDIPEGYSVSREKKERFSLILESASTNQTSMYLCASSLIGGDWAQYFGPGTRLTVL.

This chain uses TRBV5-1 with TRBJ2-2; perhaps TRBD1 as D (5 bases). Germline V CDR1 and CDR2: SGHRS, YFSETQ. CDR3 size: 15 residues. V lost 0 bases to trimming and J lost 4 bases, with 10 bases between them. CDR3 in DNA: TGCGCCAGCAGCTTGGTGGCAGGGCCCACCGGGGAGCTGTTTTTT. Its translation is CASSLVAGPTGELFF.

The gene calls are TRBV6-6 and TRBJ2-5; weak D call: TRBD1 (6 bases). Trimming stripped 6 bases from V and 5 bases from J, with 16 bases between. The CDR3 totals 14 residues. Germline CDR1 reads MNHNY; CDR2 reads SVGAGI (reference sequence). The CDR3: CASRPGAGVETQYF. The CDR3 DNA reads as TGTGCCAGCAGACCAGGAGCAGGGGTGGAGACCCAGTACTTC.

The chain links TRBV25-1 to TRBJ1-4; 12 nucleotides line up with TRBD1. The CDR3 consists of 17 residues. CDR1 is MGHDK, CDR2 SYGVNS, per germline. Trimming took 4 bases from V and 7 from J; bases not matched to a gene: 10. The DNA of the CDR3 is TGTGCCAGCAGTGCGGGACAGGGGGCGGAAGGGGCTGAAAAACTGTTTTTT. It codes for CASSAGQGAEGAEKLFF.

V is TRBV5-8 and J is TRBJ2-1; 8 nucleotides match TRBD1. The CDR3 covers 15 residues. The trim removed 0 bases at V and 3 bases at J, leaving 2 bases unmatched. The germline V gene encodes CDR1 SGHTS and CDR2 YDEGEE. The CDR3 sequence: CASSLGTGLYNEQFF. The CDR3, as DNA: TGTGCCAGCAGCTTGGGGACAGGGCTCTACAATGAGCAGTTCTTC.